A selection of T cell receptor beta chains follows, all from one sample in a study of early T cells in non-severe SARS-CoV-2 infection. TCRdb fed the 5' RACE reads into MiXCR, producing one record per CDR3 protein. Of more than 50,000 distinct CDR3 sequences in the sample, roughly 13% were seen once. Specimen: whole blood. The origin of the receptors is an adult who was a healthcare worker with PCR-confirmed SARS-CoV-2 infection or an uninfected control (not recorded which). The CDR3 runs from the conserved cysteine through the conserved F or W. The order of the fields is clone size, J gene, D gene, V gene, CDR3 protein, CDR3 DNA. D genes are given only for firm matches. Rows give clone size only sometimes, using once, few, many, or a class for an expanded clone.

size: few; J: TRBJ2-5; D: TRBD1; V: TRBV10-3; CDR3: CAISQQGAGETQYF; DNA: TGTGCCATCAGTCAACAGGGGGCCGGGGAGACCCAGTACTTC
size: NA; J: TRBJ2-2; D: TRBD2; V: TRBV6-5; CDR3: CASSTTSLGSGELFF; DNA: TGTGCCAGCAGTACGACTAGCCTGGGGTCCGGGGAGCTGTTTTTT
size: NA; J: TRBJ2-2; D: NA; V: TRBV4-3; CDR3: CASSQVFNTGELFF; DNA: TGCGCCAGCAGCCAAGTTTTCAACACCGGGGAGCTGTTTTTT
size: many; J: TRBJ1-1; D: NA; V: TRBV10-2; CDR3: CASSGGPGDTEAFF; DNA: TGCGCCAGCAGTGGGGGACCAGGGGACACTGAAGCTTTCTTT
size: many; J: TRBJ2-3; D: NA; V: TRBV2; CDR3: CASSRQSDTQYF; DNA: TGTGCCAGCAGTCGGCAATCGGATACGCAGTATTTT
size: NA; J: TRBJ2-7; D: TRBD1; V: TRBV12-3/TRBV12-4; CDR3: CASSPSTGPSYEQYF; DNA: TGTGCCAGCAGTCCTTCGACAGGGCCCTCCTACGAGCAGTACTTC
size: once; J: TRBJ2-1; D: TRBD2; V: TRBV4-2; CDR3: CASSQATSGGRSYNEQFF; DNA: TGTGCCAGCAGCCAAGCGACTAGCGGGGGTAGGTCCTACAATGAGCAGTTCTTC
size: many; J: TRBJ2-3; D: NA; V: TRBV7-2; CDR3: CASSLDRTDTQYF; DNA: TGTGCCAGCAGCTTAGACCGAACAGATACGCAGTATTTT
size: few; J: TRBJ1-2; D: TRBD1; V: TRBV28; CDR3: CASSLLQGYYGYTF; DNA: TGTGCCAGCAGTTTATTACAGGGGTACTATGGCTACACCTTC
size: many; J: TRBJ2-7; D: TRBD1; V: TRBV15; CDR3: CATSPGTGGTYEQYF; DNA: TGTGCCACCAGCCCGGGGACAGGGGGGACCTACGAGCAGTACTTC
size: many; J: TRBJ2-1; D: NA; V: TRBV7-9; CDR3: CASSPGKGDYEQFF; DNA: TGTGCCAGCAGCCCGGGAAAAGGGGACTATGAGCAGTTCTTC
size: NA; J: TRBJ2-1; D: NA; V: TRBV21-1; CDR3: CASASGLSYNEQFF; DNA: TGTGCCAGCGCGAGCGGGCTCTCCTACAATGAGCAGTTCTTC
size: NA; J: TRBJ2-7; D: TRBD1; V: TRBV29-1; CDR3: CSVRDRTYEQYF; DNA: TGCAGCGTCCGGGACAGGACCTACGAGCAGTACTTC
size: NA; J: TRBJ1-2; D: TRBD1; V: TRBV12-3/TRBV12-4; CDR3: CASRPDRFYGYTF; DNA: TGTGCCAGCAGACCGGACAGGTTCTATGGCTACACCTTC
size: NA; J: TRBJ2-1; D: TRBD2; V: TRBV28; CDR3: CASSPAGGPYNEQFF; DNA: TGTGCCAGCAGTCCGGCGGGAGGTCCCTACAATGAGCAGTTCTTC
size: NA; J: TRBJ2-7; D: TRBD1; V: TRBV20-1; CDR3: CSAREGRDRGIEQYF; DNA: TGCAGTGCTAGAGAGGGCCGGGACAGGGGTATCGAGCAGTACTTC
size: many; J: TRBJ2-3; D: NA; V: TRBV7-7; CDR3: CASSMGPGWDTQYF; DNA: TGTGCTAGCAGCATGGGACCGGGTTGGGATACGCAGTATTTT
size: few; J: TRBJ2-5; D: NA; V: TRBV6-4; CDR3: CAGSEGAGQETQYF; DNA: TGTGCCGGCAGTGAAGGGGCAGGGCAAGAGACCCAGTACTTC
size: many; J: TRBJ1-1; D: NA; V: TRBV10-3; CDR3: CAINPEGGLTEAFF; DNA: TGTGCCATCAACCCTGAGGGAGGGTTGACTGAAGCTTTCTTT
size: few; J: TRBJ1-1; D: NA; V: TRBV5-1; CDR3: CASTKLGRGDAEAFF; DNA: TGCGCCAGCACCAAGCTTGGGCGGGGAGACGCTGAAGCTTTCTTT
size: NA; J: TRBJ1-1; D: NA; V: TRBV9; CDR3: CASSGGGTEAFF; DNA: TGTGCCAGCAGCGGAGGGGGGACTGAAGCTTTCTTT
size: few; J: TRBJ1-1; D: NA; V: TRBV7-2; CDR3: CASSSTSLNTEAFF; DNA: TGTGCCAGCAGCTCCACGTCCCTGAACACTGAAGCTTTCTTT
size: NA; J: TRBJ1-1; D: TRBD1; V: TRBV6-2/TRBV6-3; CDR3: CASSYPGQTMNTEAFF; DNA: TGTGCCAGCAGTTACCCGGGACAGACGATGAACACTGAAGCTTTCTTT
size: many; J: TRBJ2-7; D: NA; V: TRBV7-9; CDR3: CASSLGGSEQYF; DNA: TGTGCCAGCAGCTTAGGAGGGTCCGAGCAGTACTTC
size: NA; J: TRBJ2-7; D: TRBD2; V: TRBV23-1; CDR3: CASLAGGRDEQYF; DNA: TGCGCCAGCCTAGCGGGAGGAAGGGACGAGCAGTACTTC
size: many; J: TRBJ2-2; D: TRBD1; V: TRBV12-3/TRBV12-4; CDR3: CASSSDRANTGELFF; DNA: TGTGCCAGCAGTTCAGACAGGGCGAACACCGGGGAGCTGTTTTTT